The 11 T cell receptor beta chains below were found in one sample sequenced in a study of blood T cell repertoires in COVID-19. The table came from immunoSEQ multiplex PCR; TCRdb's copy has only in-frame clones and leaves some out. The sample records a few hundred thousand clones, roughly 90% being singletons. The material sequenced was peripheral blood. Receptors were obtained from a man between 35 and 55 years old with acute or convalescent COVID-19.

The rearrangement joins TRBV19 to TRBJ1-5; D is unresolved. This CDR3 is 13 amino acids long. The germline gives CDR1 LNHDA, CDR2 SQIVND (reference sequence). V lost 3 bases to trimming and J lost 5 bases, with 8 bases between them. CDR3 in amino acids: CASSIKRDQPQHF. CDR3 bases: TGTGCCAGTAGTATTAAGAGAGATCAGCCCCAGCATTTT.

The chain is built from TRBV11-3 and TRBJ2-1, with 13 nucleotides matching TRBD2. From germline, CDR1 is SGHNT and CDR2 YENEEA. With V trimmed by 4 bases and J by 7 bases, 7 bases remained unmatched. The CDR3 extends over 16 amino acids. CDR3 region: CASSSKLAGGLNEQFF. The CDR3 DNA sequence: TGTGCCAGCAGCTCAAAACTAGCGGGGGGGCTTAATGAGCAGTTCTTC.

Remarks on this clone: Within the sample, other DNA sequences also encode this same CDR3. The CDR3 sequence is CASSLPNRVSTDNEQFF. The DNA of the CDR3 is TGTGCCAGCAGTTTGCCGAACAGGGTTTCGACCGACAATGAGCAGTTCTTC. This chain uses TRBV28 with TRBJ2-1, with D possibly TRBD1 on 6 matching bases. This CDR3 comprises 17 residues. The V gene's germline CDR1 is MDHEN and CDR2 SYDVKM. V was clipped by 3 bases and J by 5 bases, with 20 bases between them.

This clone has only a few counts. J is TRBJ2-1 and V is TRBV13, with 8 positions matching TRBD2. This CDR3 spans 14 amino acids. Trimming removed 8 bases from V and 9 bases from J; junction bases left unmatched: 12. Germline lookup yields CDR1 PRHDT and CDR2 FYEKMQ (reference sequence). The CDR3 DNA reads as TGTGCCAGCTTAGGACGGACTAGCTCCAGTGAGCAGTTCTTC. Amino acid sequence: CASLGRTSSSEQFF.

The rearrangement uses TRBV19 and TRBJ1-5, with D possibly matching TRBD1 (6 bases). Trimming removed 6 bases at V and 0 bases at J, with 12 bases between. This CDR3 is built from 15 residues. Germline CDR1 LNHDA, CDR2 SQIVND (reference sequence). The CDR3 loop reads CASRKGQNSNQPQHF. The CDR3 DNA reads TGTGCCAGTAGAAAAGGACAGAATAGCAATCAGCCCCAGCATTTT.

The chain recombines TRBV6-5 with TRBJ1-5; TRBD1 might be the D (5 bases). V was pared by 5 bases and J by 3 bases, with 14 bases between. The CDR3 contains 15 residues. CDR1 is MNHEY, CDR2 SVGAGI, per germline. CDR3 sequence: CASSKGPGDNQPQHF. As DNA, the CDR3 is TGTGCCAGCAGTAAGGGCCCGGGGGACAATCAGCCCCAGCATTTT.

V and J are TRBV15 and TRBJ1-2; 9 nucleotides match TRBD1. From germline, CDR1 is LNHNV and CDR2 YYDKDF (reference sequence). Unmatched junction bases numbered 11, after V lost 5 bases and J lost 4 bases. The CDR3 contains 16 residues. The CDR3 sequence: CATSQSGTGRIYGYTF. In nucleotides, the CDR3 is TGTGCCACCAGCCAATCCGGGACAGGGCGGATCTATGGCTACACCTTC.

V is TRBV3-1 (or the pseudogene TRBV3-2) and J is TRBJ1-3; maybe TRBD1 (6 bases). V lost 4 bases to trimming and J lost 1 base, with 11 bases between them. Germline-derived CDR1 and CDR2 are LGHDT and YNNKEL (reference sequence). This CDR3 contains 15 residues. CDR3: CASSLGTYSGNTIYF. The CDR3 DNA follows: TGTGCCAGCAGCCTAGGGACATATTCTGGAAACACCATATATTTT.

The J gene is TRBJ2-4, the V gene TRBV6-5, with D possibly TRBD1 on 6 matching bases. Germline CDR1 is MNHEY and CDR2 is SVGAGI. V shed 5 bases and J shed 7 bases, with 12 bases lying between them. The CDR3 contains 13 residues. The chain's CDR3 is CASSRTVGNIQYF. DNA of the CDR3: TGTGCCAGCAGTAGGACAGTAGGGAACATTCAGTACTTC.

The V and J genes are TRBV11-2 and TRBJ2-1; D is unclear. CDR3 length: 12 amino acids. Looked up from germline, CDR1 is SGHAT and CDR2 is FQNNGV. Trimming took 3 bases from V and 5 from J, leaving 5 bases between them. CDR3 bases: TGTGCCAGCAGCTTTACGGACAATGAGCAGTTCTTC. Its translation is CASSFTDNEQFF.

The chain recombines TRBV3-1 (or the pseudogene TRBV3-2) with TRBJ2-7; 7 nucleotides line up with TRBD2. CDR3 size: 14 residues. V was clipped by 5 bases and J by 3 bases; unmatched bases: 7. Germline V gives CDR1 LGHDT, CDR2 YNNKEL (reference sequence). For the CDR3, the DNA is TGTGCCAGCAGCGGGAGGGGACTCGGCTACGAGCAGTACTTC. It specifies CASSGRGLGYEQYF.